These 20 T cell receptor beta chains share one sample of origin, sequenced in a study of control samples from healthy donors and cancer patients. Method: immunoSEQ multiplex PCR; TCRdb's copy keeps in-frame clones and lacks some. The data show about 140,000 clones, with 85% to 95% seen just once and roughly 13% held by the top ten. Sequenced sample: blood. These receptors all stem from a man in his forties in good health.

The chain carries TRBV20-1 and TRBJ1-2; 9 bases are shared with TRBD1. Germline V CDR1 and CDR2: DFQATT, SNEGSKA (reference sequence). The CDR3 consists of 14 residues. With V trimmed by 3 bases and J by 4 bases, 6 bases remained unmatched. CDR3 in DNA: TGCAGTGCTAGTGGGGACAGGGAGACCTATGGCTACACCTTC. It encodes CSASGDRETYGYTF.

This chain links TRBV4-1 with TRBJ1-2, with D uncertain. V lost 6 bases and J lost 3, with 20 bases in between. Germline assignment: CDR1 MGHRA and CDR2 YSYEKL. This CDR3 has 16 residues. In DNA form, the CDR3 reads TGCGCCAGCAGGCAAAGGGCAACCGGGGAGGACTATGGCTACACCTTC. Protein product: CASRQRATGEDYGYTF.

CDR3 in DNA: TGTGCCAGCAGTGATGGGGGGTACGAGCAGTACTTC. Translation gives CASSDGGYEQYF. The chain uses TRBV25-1 and TRBJ2-7; D is perhaps TRBD2 (6 bases). Germline CDR1 MGHDK, CDR2 SYGVNS. The CDR3 extends over 12 amino acids. Trimming pared 3 bases from V and 4 bases from J, leaving 7 bases between.

This clone was observed a single time. The rearrangement joins TRBV11-2 to TRBJ2-7, with 8 bases that match TRBD2. The CDR3 totals 16 residues. After removal of 1 base from V and 3 bases from J, the junction contained 8 bases not matched to a gene. In germline, CDR1 is SGHAT, CDR2 FQNNGV. CDR3 sequence: CASSLVPGGSNYEQYF. The CDR3 DNA follows: TGTGCCAGCAGCTTAGTCCCGGGGGGGAGTAACTACGAGCAGTACTTC.

The chain joins TRBV28 to TRBJ1-1; 11 bases are a match to TRBD1. CDR3 length: 16 amino acids. With V trimmed by 4 bases and J by 3 bases, 7 bases remained unmatched. The germline V gene has CDR1 MDHEN and CDR2 SYDVKM. The CDR3 region has the DNA TGTGCCAGCAGTTCAGGACAGGGGGCTTGGTACACTGAAGCTTTCTTT. Its protein is CASSSGQGAWYTEAFF. Using reference TRBV28 and TRBJ1-1 for the parts outside the CDR3, the full variable domain is DVKVTQSSRYLVKRTGEKVFLECVQDMDHENMFWYRQDPGLGLRLIYFSYDVKMKEKGDIPEGYSVSREKKERFSLILESASTNQTSMYLCASSSGQGAWYTEAFFGQGTRLTVV.

The genes are TRBV6-2 or TRBV6-3 and TRBJ2-2, with 8 bases fitting TRBD1. CDR1 is MNHEY, CDR2 SVGEGT, per germline. The junction had 15 bases not matched to a gene; V was cut back by 6 bases and J by 6 bases. The CDR3 consists of 17 residues. CDR3 coding DNA: TGTGCCAGCAGCCGACGACGACAGGGGAGTTTTGCCGGGGAGCTGTTTTTT. It codes for CASSRRRQGSFAGELFF.

The chain couples TRBV25-1 to TRBJ1-2; 7 bases are shared with TRBD1. CDR3 length equals 16 residues. V dropped 4 bases and J dropped 2; count of bases not matched to a gene: 10. The V gene's germline CDR1 is MGHDK and CDR2 SYGVNS. Written as DNA, the CDR3 is TGTGCCAGCAGTGGCCAGGGGGGGCTGCTCAACTATGGCTACACCTTC. Residues: CASSGQGGLLNYGYTF.

The J gene is TRBJ2-3, the V gene TRBV6-1; TRBD2 aligns across 13 bases. V gave up 4 bases and J gave up 6 bases; unmatched junction bases: 16. Germline V gene lookup returns CDR1 MNHNS and CDR2 SASEGT. The CDR3 consists of 19 residues. CDR3 residues: CASSGEGLAGIRRHDTQYF. In DNA, the CDR3 is TGTGCCAGCAGTGGCGAGGGACTAGCGGGAATCCGGAGGCACGATACGCAGTATTTT.

This chain joins TRBV4-3 and TRBJ1-5; 7 nucleotides align to TRBD1. Germline V gene lookup returns CDR1 LGHNA and CDR2 YSLEER. With 0 bases clipped from V and 0 bases from J, the junction kept 11 bases outside the gene matches. CDR3 size: 19 residues. The CDR3 sequence: CASSQDWAGGDYSNQPQHF. CDR3 sequence (DNA): TGCGCCAGCAGCCAAGATTGGGCAGGGGGTGATTATAGCAATCAGCCCCAGCATTTT.

The chain employs TRBV4-3 and TRBJ1-5, with D unclear. The CDR3 covers 13 residues. Germline V CDR1 and CDR2: LGHNA, YSLEER. Deletions cut 5 bases from V and 6 bases from J, with 11 bases between. The CDR3 region has the DNA TGCGCCAGCAGCTCATTCACTGGTCAGCCCCAGCATTTT. Translated: CASSSFTGQPQHF.

V gene TRBV19 combines with J gene TRBJ2-1; 7 bases map to TRBD2. Per the germline V gene, CDR1 is LNHDA and CDR2 is SQIVND (reference sequence). Unmatched junction bases numbered 3, after V lost 1 base and J lost 6 bases. The CDR3 has 14 amino acids. CDR3 in DNA: TGTGCCAGTAGTATAGGGGGGGGTGGCAATGAGCAGTTCTTC. It yields the protein CASSIGGGGNEQFF.

This clone was seen just once. The V call is TRBV11-2, the J call TRBJ1-6; D is uncertain. V was cut by 3 bases and J by 8 bases, with 8 bases left in between. CDR1 SGHAT and CDR2 FQNNGV come from the germline V gene. The CDR3 loop spans 13 amino acids. CDR3 nucleotide sequence: TGTGCCAGCAGCTTCACAAAAGATTCACCCCTCCACTTT. Amino acids: CASSFTKDSPLHF.

The CDR3 DNA is TGTGCCAGCAGCGTAGTGAACAGGGAGGTTGGCAATCAGCCCCAGCATTTT. Translating gives CASSVVNREVGNQPQHF. V usage is TRBV9 and J usage is TRBJ1-5, with D maybe TRBD1 (6 bases). CDR3 size: 17 residues. Germline CDR1 reads SGDLS; CDR2 reads YYNGEE. V lost 0 bases and J lost 2, with 15 bases in between.

This clone was observed once. This sequence joins TRBV24-1 and TRBJ1-5; 12 nucleotides agree with TRBD1. The CDR3 has 16 amino acids. V trimming: 6 bases; J trimming: 6 bases; junction bases outside the gene matches: 8. Germline V lookup: CDR1 KGHDR, CDR2 SFDVKD. CDR3 sequence reads: CATSPGTGGIGQPQHF. The CDR3 coding sequence is TGTGCCACCAGTCCCGGGACAGGGGGCATCGGTCAGCCCCAGCATTTT.

The chain employs TRBV27 and TRBJ2-1; D possibly corresponds to TRBD2 (5 bases). The CDR3 length is 15 residues. V lost 2 bases and J 0 bases, leaving 8 bases between the germline ends. Germline CDR1 is MNHEY and CDR2 is SMNVEV (reference sequence). The CDR3: CASSLRGSSYNEQFF. Written as DNA, the CDR3 is TGTGCCAGCAGTTTAAGAGGGAGCTCCTACAATGAGCAGTTCTTC.

The chain is built from TRBV5-6 and TRBJ1-1; D not resolved. Germline V gene lookup returns CDR1 SGHDT and CDR2 YYEEEE. Trimming shortened V by 2 bases and J by 0 bases, and 8 bases separated the two germline ends. The CDR3 runs 14 residues. This CDR3 reads CASSFGTMNTEAFF. In nucleotides, the CDR3 is TGTGCCAGCAGCTTCGGCACTATGAACACTGAAGCTTTCTTT.

The chain carries TRBV5-1 and TRBJ1-1; no firm D call. The CDR3 loop spans 13 amino acids. Trimming stripped 5 bases from V and 3 bases from J, with 11 bases between. Germline CDR1 reads SGHRS; CDR2 reads YFSETQ. CDR3 sequence reads: CASSLSRDTEAFF. DNA for the CDR3: TGCGCCAGCAGTCTGTCTAGGGACACTGAAGCTTTCTTT. Looking up the rest from reference TRBV5-1 and TRBJ1-1 gives the full variable domain: KAGVTQTPRYLIKTRGQQVTLSCSPISGHRSVSWYQQTPGQGLQFLFEYFSETQRNKGNFPGRFSGRQFSNSRSEMNVSTLELGDSALYLCASSLSRDTEAFFGQGTRLTVV.

V gene TRBV6-5 combines with J gene TRBJ2-7, with D perhaps assigned TRBD1 or TRBD2 (6 bases each). CDR3 length: 14 residues. CDR1 and CDR2 from the germline V gene are MNHEY and SVGAGI. Trimming took off 4 bases at V and 1 base at J, with 11 bases between the two ends. The CDR3 coding sequence is TGTGCCAGCAGTTCAGAGGGGGGATCCTACGAGCAGTACTTC. Encoded protein: CASSSEGGSYEQYF.

This clone was counted a few times. The V and J genes are TRBV7-3 and TRBJ2-3; 11 nucleotides line up with TRBD2. Germline CDR1 is SGHTA and CDR2 is FQGTGA. The CDR3 is made up of 15 amino acids. The V and J ends lost 4 bases and 6 bases, in that order; junction bases with no gene match: 6. CDR3 amino acids: CASSSLAGGRDTQYF. The DNA for the CDR3 is TGTGCCAGCAGCTCCTTAGCGGGGGGGCGCGATACGCAGTATTTT.

DNA for the CDR3: TGTGCCAGCAGCTCGTCCGGGACAGGGTCGGGGGAGACCCAGTACTTC. Its translation: CASSSSGTGSGETQYF. This sequence joins TRBV7-3 and TRBJ2-5; 9 bases align to TRBD1. There are 16 residues in the CDR3. Trimming at V came to 4 bases and at J to 5 bases, leaving 11 bases not matched to a gene. Germline loops: CDR1 SGHTA, CDR2 FQGTGA.